These 31 T cell receptor beta chains came from one sample sequenced in a study of T-cell reconstitution after alpha-beta-depleted transplantation in children. During its preparation, the TCRbeta library received unique molecular identifiers. TCRdb independently ran MiXCR on the PCR reads; one entry per CDR3 protein. Of 110,000 or so distinct CDR3 sequences in the sample, around 6.4% were seen once. This material consisted of PBMCs, mostly from graft donor cells, taken 360 days after TCRalphabeta/CD19-depleted stem cell transplant. The receptors were sampled from a male patient between 2 and 10 years old who had a stem cell transplant for acute lymphoblastic leukemia, so the T cells may come from the graft donor.

This clonotype was seen many times. The V gene is TRBV7-9, the J gene TRBJ2-3; TRBD1 is a possible D gene (6 bases). Germline values: CDR1 SEHNR, CDR2 FQNEAQ (reference sequence). V was shortened by 5 bases and J by 5 bases, with 17 bases between the two germline ends. This CDR3 spans 15 amino acids. The CDR3 protein is CASSVSRGYEDTQYF. CDR3 DNA: TGTGCCAGCAGCGTCTCGAGGGGGTATGAAGATACGCAGTATTTT.

There are many counts of this clonotype. The chain carries TRBV4-3 and TRBJ2-3, with 10 bases identical to TRBD2. V gave up 3 bases and J gave up 6 bases; unmatched junction bases: 12. The CDR3 totals 17 residues. In germline, CDR1 is LGHNA, CDR2 YSLEER. The CDR3 DNA reads TGCGCCAGCAGCCAGGACGTACTAGCGGGACTGAAGGATACGCAGTATTTT. This translates into CASSQDVLAGLKDTQYF.

In regard to this clonotype: Germline and junction disagree at one end, which may indicate a read error. V and J are TRBV7-7 and TRBJ2-7; 10 positions match TRBD1. Germline CDR1 and CDR2: SSHAT and FNYEAQ (reference sequence). The CDR3 is made up of 15 amino acids. The CDR3 sequence is CASSRDRGRSYEQYF. DNA for the CDR3: TGTGCTAGCAGCCGCGACAGGGGGCGCTCCTACGAGCAGTACTTC. The variable domain in full, completed from reference TRBV7-7 and TRBJ2-7, reads GAGVSQSPRYKVTKRGQDVTLRCDPISSHATLYWYQQALGQGPEFLTYFNYEAQPDKSGLPSDRFSAERPEGSISTLTIQRTEQRDSAMYRCASSRDRGRSYEQYFGPGTRLTVT.

This clonotype was seen a handful of times. This chain uses TRBV9 with TRBJ2-7, with D perhaps TRBD2 (5 bases). Germline-derived CDR1 and CDR2 are SGDLS and YYNGEE. The CDR3 has 14 amino acids. Trimming took 0 bases from V and 7 from J, leaving 14 bases between them. The CDR3 DNA is TGTGCCAGCAGCGTAGCTGGCACGCCGGGAGAGCAGTACTTC. Translated, it gives CASSVAGTPGEQYF.

This clonotype was counted at least ten times. This sequence joins TRBV12-3 or TRBV12-4 and TRBJ1-1, with 10 bases lining up with TRBD1. The CDR3 spans 16 residues. Trimming took 5 bases from V and 3 from J; bases not matched to a gene: 9. The CDR3 loop is CASSDRQGAMYTEAFF. In DNA form, the CDR3 reads TGTGCCAGCAGTGACAGACAGGGGGCTATGTACACTGAAGCTTTCTTT.

In its sample, this clonotype was seen many times. The chain combines TRBV7-2 with TRBJ2-2; D gene unclear. Trimming took off 6 bases at V and 5 bases at J, with 4 bases between the two ends. The CDR3 runs to 11 residues. Germline assignment: CDR1 SGHTA and CDR2 FQGNSA. CDR3 loop: CASRNTGELFF. DNA for the CDR3: TGTGCCAGCAGAAATACCGGGGAGCTGTTTTTT.

This clonotype was counted between two and nine times. This chain joins TRBV9 and TRBJ1-1; D uncertain. Germline CDR1 SGDLS, CDR2 YYNGEE. This CDR3 is built from 14 residues. V shed 0 bases and J shed 3 bases, with 9 bases lying between them. The CDR3 loop reads CASSVEAGHTEAFF. The DNA of the CDR3 is TGTGCCAGCAGCGTAGAGGCAGGACACACTGAAGCTTTCTTT.

There are a few counts of this clonotype. The chain joins TRBV27 to TRBJ2-7, with 7 bases identical to TRBD1. The CDR3 spans 15 residues. The ends lost 1 base at V and 0 bases at J; junction bases unmatched: 3. Germline values: CDR1 MNHEY, CDR2 SMNVEV (reference sequence). The chain's CDR3 is CASSLYRGGSYEQYF. The CDR3 DNA reads TGTGCCAGCAGTTTATACAGGGGTGGCTCCTACGAGCAGTACTTC.

To note about this clonotype: This clone may be a read error of a much larger clone one base away. V and J are TRBV4-3 and TRBJ2-7; unclear D gene. Germline V gene lookup returns CDR1 LGHNA and CDR2 YSLEER. The V end lost 1 base, the J end lost 6 bases, and 19 bases lay between the germline ends. The CDR3 runs to 16 residues. The CDR3 region has the DNA TGCGCCAGCAGCCAAGGACCGTACGGTCCCACCTTCGAGCAGTACTTC. Amino acids: CASSQGPYGPTFEQYF.

This clonotype showed up many times. The chain is built from TRBV28 and TRBJ2-3, with D uncertain. The CDR3 sequence is 14 residues long. Trimming took off 6 bases at V and 6 bases at J, with 16 bases between the two ends. Per the germline V gene, CDR1 is MDHEN and CDR2 is SYDVKM. The CDR3 DNA is TGTGCCAGCAGCCCCCGGGCACTTTCGGATACGCAGTATTTT. Its translation is CASSPRALSDTQYF.

The table lists this clonotype with many counts. The rearrangement joins TRBV7-9 to TRBJ1-1; a weak D match, TRBD1 (5 bases). Looked up from germline, CDR1 is SEHNR and CDR2 is FQNEAQ (reference sequence). The germline V and J ends were trimmed by 7 bases and 5 bases, with 11 bases remaining between them. This CDR3 comprises 12 residues. CDR3 sequence: CASKAGMTEAFF. CDR3 nucleotides: TGTGCCAGCAAGGCAGGGATGACTGAAGCTTTCTTT.

In its sample, this clonotype was seen a few times. The chain couples TRBV6-1 to TRBJ2-5; D may be TRBD1 or TRBD2 (5 bases each). Trimming took 4 bases from V and 4 from J, leaving 16 bases between them. The CDR3 has 15 amino acids. The V gene's germline CDR1 is MNHNS and CDR2 SASEGT. In DNA form, the CDR3 reads TGTGCCAGCAGTGTCACCGGGACCGATGGAGAGACCCAGTACTTC. Its protein is CASSVTGTDGETQYF.

In this sample, this clonotype turned up many times. The chain links TRBV5-5 to TRBJ1-5; D is perhaps TRBD1 (5 bases). The germline CDR1 and CDR2 sequences are SGHKS and YYEKEE (reference sequence). Trimming shortened V by 1 base and J by 7 bases, and 15 bases separated the two germline ends. The CDR3 totals 15 residues. The CDR3 coding sequence is TGTGCCAGCAGCTTGATTGCCCAGGGCAGACAGCCCCAGCATTTT. Protein product: CASSLIAQGRQPQHF.

This clonotype has just a few counts. The chain recombines TRBV2 with TRBJ1-1; D perhaps matches TRBD1 (5 bases). This CDR3 contains 12 residues. Trimming took 10 bases from V and 1 from J, leaving 10 bases between them. Germline CDR1 SNHLY, CDR2 FYNNEI. The chain's CDR3 is CAIITGNTEAFF. The CDR3 coding sequence is TGTGCCATCATTACAGGGAACACTGAAGCTTTCTTT.

This clonotype was seen ten or more times. The gene calls are TRBV12-3 or TRBV12-4 and TRBJ2-5, with D unresolved. Trimming shortened V by 5 bases and J by 2 bases, and 9 bases separated the two germline ends. This CDR3 is 13 amino acids long. DNA of the CDR3: TGTGCCAGCAGTCTCGACTCTCAAGAGACCCAGTACTTC. Amino acids: CASSLDSQETQYF.

This clonotype was detected ten times or more. CDR3: CASSPSGPNQPQHF. CDR3 bases: TGTGCCAGCAGTCCCTCGGGGCCTAATCAGCCCCAGCATTTT. The chain carries TRBV12-3 or TRBV12-4 and TRBJ1-5, with TRBD1 as a possible D gene (5 bases). Deletions cut 5 bases from V and 4 bases from J, with 12 bases between. The CDR3 covers 14 residues.

This clonotype was seen many times. The rearrangement links TRBV12-3 or TRBV12-4 to TRBJ1-4; no clear D. Between the trimmed V and J ends, which lost 5 bases and 8 bases, there was a span of 18 bases. CDR3 length: 15 amino acids. CDR3: CASSEVGDRWEKLFF. The CDR3, as DNA: TGTGCCAGCAGTGAAGTGGGAGATCGGTGGGAAAAACTGTTTTTT.

There are many counts of this clonotype. This chain connects TRBV12-3 or TRBV12-4 to TRBJ2-1; TRBD1 aligns across 7 bases. CDR3 length: 12 residues. With V trimmed by 7 bases and J by 6 bases, 3 bases remained unmatched. CDR3 sequence (DNA): TGTGCCAGCAAGGGGGCAGTCAATGAGCAGTTCTTC. Its translation is CASKGAVNEQFF.

This clonotype was counted at least ten times. The chain employs TRBV7-9 and TRBJ2-1, with D unresolved. Trimming removed 4 bases at V and 7 bases at J, with 11 bases between. Germline V gives CDR1 SEHNR, CDR2 FQNEAQ (reference sequence). The CDR3 sequence is 13 residues long. The CDR3 DNA is TGTGCCAGCAGCTCCCCCCGGACGAATGAGCAGTTCTTC. It codes for CASSSPRTNEQFF. The full variable domain, in which reference TRBV7-9 and TRBJ2-1 provide the parts outside the CDR3, is DTGVSQNPRHKITKRGQNVTFRCDPISEHNRLYWYRQTLGQGPEFLTYFQNEAQLEKSRLLSDRFSAERPKGSFSTLEIQRTEQGDSAMYLCASSSPRTNEQFFGPGTRLTVL.

This clonotype occurred many times. The rearrangement links TRBV5-1 to TRBJ2-2; no reliable D call. Germline loops: CDR1 SGHRS, CDR2 YFSETQ. The CDR3 is 15 residues long. V gave up 1 base and J gave up 13 bases, with 20 bases separating them. The CDR3 is CASSLTYYGPGGLFF. CDR3 sequence (DNA): TGCGCCAGCAGCTTGACCTATTATGGACCGGGTGGGCTGTTTTTT.

The rearrangement links TRBV9 to TRBJ1-2; 10 nucleotides match TRBD1. The CDR3 is 16 amino acids. V lost 4 bases and J lost 2; bases outside the gene matches: 8. Germline V gene data show CDR1 as SGDLS and CDR2 as YYNGEE. The CDR3 region has the DNA TGTGCCAGCAGCCCACGGGACAGGGGAGTAAACTATGGCTACACCTTC. Translating gives CASSPRDRGVNYGYTF.

This clonotype was recorded a few times. This chain links TRBV7-9 with TRBJ2-3; TRBD2 aligns across 7 bases. The CDR3 length is 14 residues. Germline loops: CDR1 SEHNR, CDR2 FQNEAQ (reference sequence). The J segment lost 5 bases and the V segment lost 7 bases, leaving 9 bases of the junction unmatched. CDR3 sequence (DNA): TGTGCCAGCACCTTCCCTGGGGGGGAAGATACGCAGTATTTT. As protein: CASTFPGGEDTQYF. The full variable domain, in which reference TRBV7-9 and TRBJ2-3 provide the parts outside the CDR3, is DTGVSQNPRHKITKRGQNVTFRCDPISEHNRLYWYRQTLGQGPEFLTYFQNEAQLEKSRLLSDRFSAERPKGSFSTLEIQRTEQGDSAMYLCASTFPGGEDTQYFGPGTRLTVL.

In this sample, this clonotype turned up many times. The chain has TRBV28 and TRBJ2-5; D is uncertain. The CDR3 spans 12 residues. V lost 3 bases and J lost 6, with 8 bases in between. The V gene's germline CDR1 is MDHEN and CDR2 SYDVKM. The CDR3 nucleotides read TGTGCCAGCAGTTTGGGAATAAAGACCCAGTACTTC. Protein sequence: CASSLGIKTQYF.

This clonotype was recorded at least ten times. V is TRBV2 and J is TRBJ1-2; TRBD1 agrees at 7 bases. In germline, CDR1 is SNHLY, CDR2 FYNNEI. The CDR3 totals 16 residues. V lost 0 bases to trimming and J lost 8 bases; unmatched junction nucleotides: 12. CDR3 residues: CASSEALDRTGRGYTF. CDR3 coding DNA: TGTGCCAGCAGTGAAGCGTTGGACAGGACGGGGAGAGGCTACACCTTC.

In DNA, the CDR3 is TGTGCCACCAGCAGAGATGACAGGGGTCATCAGCCCCAGCATTTT. It yields the protein CATSRDDRGHQPQHF. The chain has TRBV15 and TRBJ1-5; 8 bases fit TRBD1. CDR3 length: 15 amino acids. Trimming took 0 bases from V and 5 from J; bases not matched to a gene: 3. Germline V gene lookup returns CDR1 LNHNV and CDR2 YYDKDF (reference sequence).

The V call is TRBV4-3, the J call TRBJ1-2; no firm D call. Germline CDR1 LGHNA, CDR2 YSLEER. This CDR3 region has 14 residues. Trimming removed 1 base from V and 4 bases from J, with 10 bases in between. In DNA form, the CDR3 reads TGCGCCAGCAGCCAAGGAGTGTTTCGCTATGGCTACACCTTC. It specifies CASSQGVFRYGYTF.

The chain employs TRBV4-3 and TRBJ2-3; D is unresolved. The V and J ends lost 0 bases and 3 bases respectively, with 4 bases between them. The CDR3 runs 13 residues. Germline V lookup: CDR1 LGHNA, CDR2 YSLEER. The CDR3 loop reads CASSQDITDTQYF. The CDR3 region has the DNA TGCGCCAGCAGCCAAGATATTACAGATACGCAGTATTTT.

This clonotype was seen repeatedly, ten times or more. The chain has TRBV10-3 and TRBJ2-5; possible D gene TRBD2, 7 bases. The V gene lost 6 bases and the J gene lost 1 base, with 12 bases spanning the gap. This CDR3 contains 14 residues. Germline CDR1 ENHRY, CDR2 SYGVKD. The CDR3 DNA follows: TGTGCCATCAGCGAGGGGGGGAGCCAAGAGACCCAGTACTTC. It translates to CAISEGGSQETQYF.

The V and J genes are TRBV9 and TRBJ2-7; 13 positions agree with TRBD2. The CDR3 runs to 19 residues. Germline CDR1 and CDR2: SGDLS and YYNGEE. The V segment lost 0 bases and the J segment 5 bases; nucleotides outside the gene matches: 14. In nucleotides, the CDR3 is TGTGCCAGCAGCGTAGGGCCGGGACTAGCGGGACTAGGGCGCCACGAGCAGTACTTC. Protein product: CASSVGPGLAGLGRHEQYF.

This chain connects TRBV20-1 to TRBJ1-1; D unclear. V was pared by 0 bases and J by 5 bases, with 10 bases between. The CDR3 extends over 13 amino acids. CDR1 is DFQATT, CDR2 SNEGSKA, per germline (reference sequence). CDR3 sequence (DNA): TGCAGTGCTAGAGATACCGCCGGAACTGAAGCTTTCTTT. It translates to CSARDTAGTEAFF.

This clonotype turned up a few times. The chain couples TRBV29-1 to TRBJ1-1; 7 bases map to TRBD1. This CDR3 contains 13 residues. V dropped 7 bases and J dropped 4; count of bases not matched to a gene: 9. CDR1 is SQVTM and CDR2 is ANQGSEA in the germline V gene. This CDR3 is CSAPDRMSTEAFF. The CDR3 bases are TGCAGCGCCCCGGACAGGATGAGCACTGAAGCTTTCTTT.